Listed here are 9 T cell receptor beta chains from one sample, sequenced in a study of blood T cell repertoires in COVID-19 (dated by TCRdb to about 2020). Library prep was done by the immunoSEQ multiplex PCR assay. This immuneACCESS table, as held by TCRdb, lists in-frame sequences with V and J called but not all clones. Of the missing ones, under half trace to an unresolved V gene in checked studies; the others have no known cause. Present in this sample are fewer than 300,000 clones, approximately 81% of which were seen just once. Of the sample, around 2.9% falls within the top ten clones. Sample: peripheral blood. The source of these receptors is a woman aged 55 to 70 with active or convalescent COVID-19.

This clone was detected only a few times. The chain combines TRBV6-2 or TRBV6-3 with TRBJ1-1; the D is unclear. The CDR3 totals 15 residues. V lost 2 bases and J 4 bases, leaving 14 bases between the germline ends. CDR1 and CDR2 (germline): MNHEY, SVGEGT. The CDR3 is CASSYQPGGGTEAFF. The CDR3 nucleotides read TGTGCCAGCAGTTACCAACCGGGTGGAGGCACTGAAGCTTTCTTT.

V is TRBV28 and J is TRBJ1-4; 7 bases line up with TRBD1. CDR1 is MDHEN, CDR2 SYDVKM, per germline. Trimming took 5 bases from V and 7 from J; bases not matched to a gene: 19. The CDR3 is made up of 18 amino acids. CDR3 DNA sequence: TGTGCCAGCAGTCCTATGACAGGGTTGGGGGGTTATGGTGAAAAACTGTTTTTT. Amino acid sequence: CASSPMTGLGGYGEKLFF.

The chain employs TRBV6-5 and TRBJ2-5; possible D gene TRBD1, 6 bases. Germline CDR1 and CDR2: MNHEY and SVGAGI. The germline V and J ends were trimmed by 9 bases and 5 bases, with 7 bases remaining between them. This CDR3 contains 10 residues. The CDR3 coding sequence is TGTGCCAGTAGGGGGGAGACCCAGTACTTC. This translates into CASRGETQYF.

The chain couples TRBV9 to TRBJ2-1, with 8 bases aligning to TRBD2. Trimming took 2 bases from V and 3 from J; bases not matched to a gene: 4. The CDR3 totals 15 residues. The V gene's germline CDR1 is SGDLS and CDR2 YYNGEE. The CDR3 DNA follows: TGTGCCAGCAGCGTGAGCGGGGGAAACTACAATGAGCAGTTCTTC. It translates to CASSVSGGNYNEQFF.

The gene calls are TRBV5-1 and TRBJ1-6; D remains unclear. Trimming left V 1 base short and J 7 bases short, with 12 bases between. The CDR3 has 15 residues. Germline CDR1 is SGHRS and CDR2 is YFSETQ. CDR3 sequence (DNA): TGCGCCAGCAGCTTGACTGCTGCGGAGAATTCACCCCTCCACTTT. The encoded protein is CASSLTAAENSPLHF.

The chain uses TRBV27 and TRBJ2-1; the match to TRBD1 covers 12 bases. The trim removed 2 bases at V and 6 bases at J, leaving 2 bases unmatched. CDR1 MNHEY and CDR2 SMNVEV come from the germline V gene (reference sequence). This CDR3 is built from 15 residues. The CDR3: CASSLRDRGPNEQFF. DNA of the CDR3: TGTGCCAGCAGTTTAAGGGACAGGGGGCCCAATGAGCAGTTCTTC.

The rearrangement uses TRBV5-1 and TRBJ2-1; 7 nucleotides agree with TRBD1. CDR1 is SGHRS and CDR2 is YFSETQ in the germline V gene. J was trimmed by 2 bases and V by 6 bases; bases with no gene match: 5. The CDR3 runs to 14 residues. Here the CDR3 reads CASKSQGAYNEQFF. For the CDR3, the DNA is TGCGCCAGCAAAAGTCAGGGGGCCTACAATGAGCAGTTCTTC.

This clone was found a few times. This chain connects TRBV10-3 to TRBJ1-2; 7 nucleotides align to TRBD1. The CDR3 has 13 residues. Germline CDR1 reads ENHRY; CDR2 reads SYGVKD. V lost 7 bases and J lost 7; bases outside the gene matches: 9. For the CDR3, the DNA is TGTGCCATCAAAGGGGTAAGGGACAGTGGCTACACCTTC. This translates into CAIKGVRDSGYTF.

The CDR3 sequence: CASSPASGGTGELFF. CDR3 bases: TGTGCCAGCTCACCGGCTAGCGGGGGGACCGGGGAGCTGTTTTTT. V usage is TRBV18 and J usage is TRBJ2-2, with 11 bases aligning to TRBD2. V shed 3 bases, J shed 5 bases, and the junction held 2 bases outside the gene matches. This CDR3 has 15 amino acids. Per the germline V gene, CDR1 is KGHSH and CDR2 is LQKENI.